This TCR beta chain was recovered during a study of T cell repertoires in cytomegalovirus infection. In the study overall: CMV infection and matching HLA type were both indicated by public TCR beta signatures.

V was cut by 6 bases and J by 5 bases, with 22 bases left in between. The CDR3 loop spans 15 amino acids. Germline assignment: CDR1 DFQATT and CDR2 SNEGSKA (reference sequence). Study-wide points: Pooled public TCR beta family frequency picked out CMV carriers with the relevant HLA. The ex vivo response showed dominance by HLA-C-restricted CMV-specific TCR beta clonotypes.

This clonotype has a handful of counts. Its cognate antigen is unknown. TCRdb reprocessed the reads with MiXCR, giving one entry per CDR3 protein. The sample carries approximately 89,000 distinct CDR3 sequences, approximately 24% recorded once. The clonotype originates from a human donor in good health (CMV status not recorded). Some clones in this sample may be carry-over from other donors' samples. V usage is TRBV20-1 and J usage is TRBJ1-1, with D possibly matching TRBD1 (6 bases). Sequencing was performed on CD8+ T cells from cultured PBMCs, taken from culture after CMV antigen stimulation. The CDR3 DNA sequence: TGCAGTGCATCAATAAGGGGGGGCCAGAGTACTGAAGCTTTCTTT. Translation: CSASIRGGQSTEAFF.